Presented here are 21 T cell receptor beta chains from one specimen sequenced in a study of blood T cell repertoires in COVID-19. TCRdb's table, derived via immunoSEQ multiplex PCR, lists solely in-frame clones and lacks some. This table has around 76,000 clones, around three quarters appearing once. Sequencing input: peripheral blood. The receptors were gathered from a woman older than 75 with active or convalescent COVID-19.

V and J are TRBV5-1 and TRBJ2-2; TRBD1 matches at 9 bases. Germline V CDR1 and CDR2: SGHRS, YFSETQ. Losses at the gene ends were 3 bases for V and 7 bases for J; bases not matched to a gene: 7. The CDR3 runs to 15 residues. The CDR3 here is CASSSEQGADGELFF. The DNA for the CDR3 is TGCGCCAGCAGCTCCGAACAGGGGGCAGACGGGGAGCTGTTTTTT.

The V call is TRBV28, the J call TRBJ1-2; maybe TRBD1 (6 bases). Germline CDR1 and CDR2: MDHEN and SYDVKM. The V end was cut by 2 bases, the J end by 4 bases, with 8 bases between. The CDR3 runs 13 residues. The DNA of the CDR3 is TGTGCCAGCAGTTTACCAGGGGCCTATGGCTACACCTTC. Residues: CASSLPGAYGYTF.

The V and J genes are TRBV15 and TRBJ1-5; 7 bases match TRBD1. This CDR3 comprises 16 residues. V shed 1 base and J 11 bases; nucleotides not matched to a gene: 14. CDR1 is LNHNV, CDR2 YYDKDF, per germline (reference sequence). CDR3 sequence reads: CATSRVEGARHSTQHF. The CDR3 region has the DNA TGTGCCACCAGCAGAGTCGAGGGGGCGCGTCATTCAACCCAGCATTTT. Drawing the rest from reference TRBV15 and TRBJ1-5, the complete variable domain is DAMVIQNPRYQVTQFGKPVTLSCSQTLNHNVMYWYQQKSSQAPKLLFHYYDKDFNNEADTPDNFQSRRPNTSFCFLDIRSPGLGDTAMYLCATSRVEGARHSTQHFGDGTRLSIL.

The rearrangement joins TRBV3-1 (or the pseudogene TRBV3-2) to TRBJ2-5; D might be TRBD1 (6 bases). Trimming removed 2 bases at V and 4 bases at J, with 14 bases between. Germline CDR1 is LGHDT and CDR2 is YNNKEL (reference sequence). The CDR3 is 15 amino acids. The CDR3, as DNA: TGTGCCAGCAGCCAAATGACAGGTTATGGAGAGACCCAGTACTTC. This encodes CASSQMTGYGETQYF.

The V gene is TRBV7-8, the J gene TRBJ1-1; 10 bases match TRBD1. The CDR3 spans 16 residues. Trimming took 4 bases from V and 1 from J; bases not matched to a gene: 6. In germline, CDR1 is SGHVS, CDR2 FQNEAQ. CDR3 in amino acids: CASSSGQGFANTEAFF. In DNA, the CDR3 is TGTGCCAGCAGCTCGGGACAGGGGTTTGCGAACACTGAAGCTTTCTTT.

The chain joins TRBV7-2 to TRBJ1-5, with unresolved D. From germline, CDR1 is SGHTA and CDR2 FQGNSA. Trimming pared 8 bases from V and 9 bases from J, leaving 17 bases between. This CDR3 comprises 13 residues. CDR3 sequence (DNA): TGTGCCAGCGGTAGCGCAGTCGGTTGGCCCCAGCATTTT. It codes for CASGSAVGWPQHF.

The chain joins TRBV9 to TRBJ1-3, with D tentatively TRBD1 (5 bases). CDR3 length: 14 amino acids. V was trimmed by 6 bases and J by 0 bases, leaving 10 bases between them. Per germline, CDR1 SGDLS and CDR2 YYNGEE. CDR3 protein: CASKRGLSGNTIYF. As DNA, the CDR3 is TGTGCCAGCAAGAGGGGACTCTCTGGAAACACCATATATTTT.

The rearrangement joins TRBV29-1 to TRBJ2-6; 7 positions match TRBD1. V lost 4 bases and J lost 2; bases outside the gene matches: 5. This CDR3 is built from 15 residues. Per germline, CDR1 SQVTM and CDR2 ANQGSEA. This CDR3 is CSVAAGGTGANVLTF. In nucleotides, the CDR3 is TGCAGCGTTGCTGCAGGGGGAACTGGGGCCAACGTCCTGACTTTC.

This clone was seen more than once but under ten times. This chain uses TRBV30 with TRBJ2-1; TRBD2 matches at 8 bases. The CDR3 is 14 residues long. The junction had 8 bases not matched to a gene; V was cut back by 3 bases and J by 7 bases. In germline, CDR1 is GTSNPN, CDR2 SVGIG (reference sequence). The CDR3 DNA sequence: TGTGCCTGGAGGAGCGGGGGAGAAGGGAATGAGCAGTTCTTC. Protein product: CAWRSGGEGNEQFF.

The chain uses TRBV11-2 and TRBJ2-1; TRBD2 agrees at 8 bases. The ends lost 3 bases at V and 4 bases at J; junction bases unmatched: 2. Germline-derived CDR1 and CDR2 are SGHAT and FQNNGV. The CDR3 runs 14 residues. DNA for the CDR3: TGTGCCAGCAGCTTGAGCGGGGGTTACAATGAGCAGTTCTTC. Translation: CASSLSGGYNEQFF.

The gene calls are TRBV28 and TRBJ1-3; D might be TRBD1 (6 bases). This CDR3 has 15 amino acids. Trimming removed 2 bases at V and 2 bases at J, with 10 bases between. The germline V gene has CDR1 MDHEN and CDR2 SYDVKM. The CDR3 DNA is TGTGCCAGCAGTTTAACAGGGCCCCCTGGAAACACCATATATTTT. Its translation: CASSLTGPPGNTIYF.

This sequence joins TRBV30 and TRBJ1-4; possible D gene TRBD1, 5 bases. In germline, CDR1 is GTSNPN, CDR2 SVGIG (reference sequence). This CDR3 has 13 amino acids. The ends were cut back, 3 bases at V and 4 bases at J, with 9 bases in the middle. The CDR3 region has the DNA TGTGCCTGGAGGGACGGACATAATGAAAAACTGTTTTTT. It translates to CAWRDGHNEKLFF.

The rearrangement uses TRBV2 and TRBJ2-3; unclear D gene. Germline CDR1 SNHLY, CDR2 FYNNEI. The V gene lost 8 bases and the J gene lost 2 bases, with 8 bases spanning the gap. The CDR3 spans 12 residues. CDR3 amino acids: CASGRFTDTQYF. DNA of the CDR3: TGTGCCAGCGGTAGATTCACAGATACGCAGTATTTT.

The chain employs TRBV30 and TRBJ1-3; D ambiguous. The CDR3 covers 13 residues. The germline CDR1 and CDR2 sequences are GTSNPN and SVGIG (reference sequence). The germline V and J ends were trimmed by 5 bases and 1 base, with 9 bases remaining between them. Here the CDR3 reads CAWDTSSGNTIYF. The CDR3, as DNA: TGTGCCTGGGACACCAGTTCTGGAAACACCATATATTTT.

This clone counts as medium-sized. The CDR3 DNA sequence: TGTGCCAGCTCCGAGGGCGCCTCCTACGAGCAGTACTTC. Its protein product is CASSEGASYEQYF. The rearrangement joins TRBV6-5 to TRBJ2-7, with a weak D call TRBD2 (5 bases). The CDR3 is 13 amino acids. Trimming left V 8 bases short and J 0 bases short, with 11 bases between. Germline loops: CDR1 MNHEY, CDR2 SVGAGI.

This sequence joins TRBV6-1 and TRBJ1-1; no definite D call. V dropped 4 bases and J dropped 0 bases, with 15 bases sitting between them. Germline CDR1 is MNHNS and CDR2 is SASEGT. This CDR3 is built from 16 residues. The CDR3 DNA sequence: TGTGCCAGCAGTGGGGTCCCGGGAAGGATGAACACTGAAGCTTTCTTT. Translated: CASSGVPGRMNTEAFF.

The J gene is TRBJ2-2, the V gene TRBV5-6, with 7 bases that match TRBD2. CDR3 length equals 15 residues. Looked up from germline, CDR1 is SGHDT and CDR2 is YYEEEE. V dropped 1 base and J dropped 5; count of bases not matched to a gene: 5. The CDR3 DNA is TGTGCCAGCAGCTTGCTCAGGGAGGGGACCGGGGAGCTGTTTTTT. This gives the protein CASSLLREGTGELFF.

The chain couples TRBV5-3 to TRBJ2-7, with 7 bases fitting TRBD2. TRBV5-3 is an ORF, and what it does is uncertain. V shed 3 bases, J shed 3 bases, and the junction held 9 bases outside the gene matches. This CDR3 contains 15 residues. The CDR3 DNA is TGTGCCAGAAGCTACGGGGGGACCCAACTCTACGAGCAGTACTTC. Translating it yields CARSYGGTQLYEQYF.

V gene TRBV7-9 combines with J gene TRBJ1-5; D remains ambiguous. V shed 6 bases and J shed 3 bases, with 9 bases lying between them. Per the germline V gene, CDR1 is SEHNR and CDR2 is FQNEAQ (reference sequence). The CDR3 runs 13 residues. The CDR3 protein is CASSRGNNQPQHF. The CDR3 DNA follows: TGTGCCAGCAGTCGCGGTAACAATCAGCCCCAGCATTTT.

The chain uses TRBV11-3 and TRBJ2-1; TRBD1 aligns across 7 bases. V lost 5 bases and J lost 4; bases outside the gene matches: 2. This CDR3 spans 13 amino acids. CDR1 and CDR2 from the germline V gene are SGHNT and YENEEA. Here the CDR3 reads CASSQGQYNEQFF. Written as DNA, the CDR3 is TGTGCCAGCAGCCAGGGACAGTACAATGAGCAGTTCTTC. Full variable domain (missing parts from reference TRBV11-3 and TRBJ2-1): EAGVVQSPRYKIIEKKQPVAFWCNPISGHNTLYWYLQNLGQGPELLIRYENEEAVDDSQLPKDRFSAERLKGVDSTLKIQPAELGDSAVYLCASSQGQYNEQFFGPGTRLTVL.

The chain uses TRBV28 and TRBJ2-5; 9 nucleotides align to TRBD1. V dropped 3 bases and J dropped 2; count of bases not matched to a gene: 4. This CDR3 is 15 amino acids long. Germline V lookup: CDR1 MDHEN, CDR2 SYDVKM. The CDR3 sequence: CASSLAGTGQETQYF. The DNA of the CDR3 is TGTGCCAGCAGTTTGGCTGGGACAGGGCAAGAGACCCAGTACTTC.